The present TCR beta chain was sequenced within a study (dated by TCRdb to the mid-2010s). With regard to the full study: The study tested whether tumor-infiltrating Tregs in breast cancer are recruited from blood Tregs or converted in situ from other CD4+ T cell subsets.

The Miltenyi Naive CD4+ T Cell Isolation kit was used to purify naive CD4+ T cells, and Tregs were depleted with CD25 microbeads. Tregs, naive and memory CD4+ T cells from tumor, blood and ipsilateral draining lymph nodes of 4 or 5 breast cancer patients underwent full-length TCR alpha and beta sequencing. Tumor tissue and lymph nodes obtained from ipsilateral axillary dissection were perfused with PBS, minced and then digested with collagenase I and hyaluronidase. Sorted cell populations were confirmed by FACS to exceed 90% purity. Full-length TCR variable regions were amplified by 5' RACE PCR using constant-region reverse primers, and then by semi-nested PCR using Nested Universal Primer A. The ReliaPrep RNA Cell Miniprep System was used to extract total RNA, which was then reverse transcribed into 5'RACE-ready cDNA with the SMARTer RACE 5'/3' Kit. Multiplex adaptors were used to barcode full-length TCR alpha and beta libraries, and the barcoded libraries were sequenced on an Illumina MiSeq. In the paper's pipeline: For each of nine subset-tissue groups, sequencing data from the five patients were combined, and the groups were compared by unsupervised clustering of TCR gene usage. The Morisita-Horn index, with shared sequences weighted by their contribution to each repertoire, was used to calculate repertoire similarity. The raw public data were reprocessed by TCRdb itself: fastp quality trimming at Q25, MiXCR clonotype calling, in-frame beta chains only. Entries are consolidated by CDR3 protein sequence, retaining the most common genes and DNA. What appears here as the V and J calls and clone size reflects TCRdb's work, not the paper's. The sample profile shows 62,000 or so distinct CDR3 sequences; 30% of them were found once. Around 2.5% of the sample is in the top ten clones.

The paper's findings and limits, for the study overall: The larger-cohort validation was restricted to a single TCR beta V-J rearrangement rather than whole repertoires. Tumor memory CD4+ T cell TCR gene usage was found to cluster with blood and lymph node memory CD4+ cells and with lymph node naive CD4+ cells. The greatest overlap of tumor-infiltrating Treg TCR alpha and beta sequences was observed with tumor naive CD4+ T cells, followed by blood naive CD4+ T cells.

This clonotype was picked up many times. Its binding antigen is unknown. No quality values exist for individual bases; no much larger clone is one base distant. In the germline V gene, CDR1 corresponds to SQVTM and CDR2 to ANQGSEA. Between the V and J ends, shortened by 5 bases and 3 bases respectively, the junction contains 14 bases. From cysteine to phenylalanine, the CDR3 is 13 amino acids long. Solely the CDR3 DNA is kept, with 39 bases framed from the first base. Sequencing used tumor-infiltrating naive CD4+ T cells sorted from the breast tumor. The intended sense of this specimen's cell subset or site label: naive CD4+ T cells, CD4+CD45RA+CD25-. The receptor's source is a female donor with breast cancer. Rearrangement joined TRBV29-1 to TRBJ2-7, with a weak D call of TRBD2 (5 bases match). The bases are TGCAGCGTTATGAGGGATAAAAACTACGAGCAGTACTTC. Protein translation: CSVMRDKNYEQYF.